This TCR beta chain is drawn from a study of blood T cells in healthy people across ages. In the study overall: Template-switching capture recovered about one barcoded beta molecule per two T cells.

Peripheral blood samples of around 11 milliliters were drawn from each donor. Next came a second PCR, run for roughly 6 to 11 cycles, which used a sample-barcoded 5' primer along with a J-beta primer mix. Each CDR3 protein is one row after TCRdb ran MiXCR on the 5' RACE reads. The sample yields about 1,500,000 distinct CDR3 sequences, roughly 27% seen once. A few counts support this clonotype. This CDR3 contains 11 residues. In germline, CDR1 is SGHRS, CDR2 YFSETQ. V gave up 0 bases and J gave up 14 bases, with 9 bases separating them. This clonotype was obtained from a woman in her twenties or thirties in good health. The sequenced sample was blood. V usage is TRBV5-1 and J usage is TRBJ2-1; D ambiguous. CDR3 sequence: CASSLGQVKFF. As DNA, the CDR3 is TGCGCCAGCAGCTTGGGGCAGGTTAAGTTCTTC.